In its sample, the clone carrying this T cell receptor (beta chain) was seen a few times. What it binds is unknown. The sample belongs to a study of regulatory T cells in long-lasting Graves disease. Findings and limits, study-wide: Persistent Graves' patients showed less TCR diversity than newly diagnosed ones.

HTBI primers from iRepertoire and Arm-PCR of CDR3 regions yielded the TCR beta libraries. TCRdb reprocessed the multiplex PCR reads with MiXCR, giving one entry per CDR3 protein. The sample contains more than 400,000 distinct CDR3 sequences, roughly 15% of which appear only once. Looked up from germline, CDR1 is MDHEN and CDR2 is SYDVKM. This CDR3 spans 14 amino acids. The ends were cut back, 7 bases at V and 8 bases at J, with 15 bases in the middle. As for time point: newly diagnosed GD, antithyroid drugs for less than 3 months. Generation of the TCR library employed RNA extracted from PBMCs. The sample also formed part of further work on T cells in Graves' hyperthyroidism and ophthalmopathy. That paper adds: Recently diagnosed hyperthyroidism of less than 2 months' duration affected patients aged 18 to 65. The diagnoses drew upon clinical symptoms, serum thyroxine and TRAb, thyroid ultrasound and orbital computed tomography. Researchers ran a first-round RT-PCR on the TCR CDR3 using the HTBI primer set.

The TCR sequence derives from a woman under 40 with Graves disease. The chain carries TRBV28 and TRBJ1-6, with a tentative D call TRBD1 (6 bases). Sequencing used peripheral blood mononuclear cells (PBMCs), obtained at new diagnosis, from a patient treated with antithyroid drugs. The CDR3 sequence is CASNLGQWDSPLHF. Here the CDR3 DNA reads TGTGCCAGCAATCTAGGACAGTGGGATTCACCCCTCCACTTT. Complete variable domain (other parts from reference TRBV28 and TRBJ1-6): DVKVTQSSRYLVKRTGEKVFLECVQDMDHENMFWYRQDPGLGLRLIYFSYDVKMKEKGDIPEGYSVSREKKERFSLILESASTNQTSMYLCASNLGQWDSPLHFGNGTRLTVT.